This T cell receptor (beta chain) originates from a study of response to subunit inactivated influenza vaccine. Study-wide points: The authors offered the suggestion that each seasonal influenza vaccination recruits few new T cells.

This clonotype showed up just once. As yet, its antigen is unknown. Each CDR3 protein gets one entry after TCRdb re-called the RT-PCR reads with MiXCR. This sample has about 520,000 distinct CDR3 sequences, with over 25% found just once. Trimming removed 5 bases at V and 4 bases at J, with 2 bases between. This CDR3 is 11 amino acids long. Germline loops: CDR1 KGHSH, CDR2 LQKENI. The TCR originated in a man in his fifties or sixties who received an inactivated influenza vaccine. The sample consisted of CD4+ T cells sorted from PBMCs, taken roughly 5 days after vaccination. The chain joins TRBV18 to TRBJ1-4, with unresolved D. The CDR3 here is CASSINEKLFF. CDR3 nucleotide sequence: TGTGCCAGCTCAATTAATGAAAAACTGTTTTTT. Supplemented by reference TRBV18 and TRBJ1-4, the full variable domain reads NAGVMQNPRHLVRRRGQEARLRCSPMKGHSHVYWYRQLPEEGLKFMVYLQKENIIDESGMPKERFSAEFPKEGPSILRIQQVVRGDSAAYFCASSINEKLFFGSGTQLSVL.